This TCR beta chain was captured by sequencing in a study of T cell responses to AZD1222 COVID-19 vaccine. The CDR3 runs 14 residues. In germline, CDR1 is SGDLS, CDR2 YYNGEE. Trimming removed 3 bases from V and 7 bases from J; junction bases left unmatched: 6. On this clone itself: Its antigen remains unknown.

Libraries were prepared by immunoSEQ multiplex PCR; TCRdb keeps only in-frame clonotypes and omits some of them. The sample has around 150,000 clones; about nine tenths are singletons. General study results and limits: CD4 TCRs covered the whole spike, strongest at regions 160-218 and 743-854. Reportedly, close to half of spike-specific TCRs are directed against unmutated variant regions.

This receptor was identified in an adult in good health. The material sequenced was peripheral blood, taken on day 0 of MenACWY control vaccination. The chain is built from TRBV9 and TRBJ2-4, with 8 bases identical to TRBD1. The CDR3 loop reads CASSGGQGTNIQYF. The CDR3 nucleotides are TGTGCCAGCAGCGGAGGACAGGGCACGAACATTCAGTACTTC.